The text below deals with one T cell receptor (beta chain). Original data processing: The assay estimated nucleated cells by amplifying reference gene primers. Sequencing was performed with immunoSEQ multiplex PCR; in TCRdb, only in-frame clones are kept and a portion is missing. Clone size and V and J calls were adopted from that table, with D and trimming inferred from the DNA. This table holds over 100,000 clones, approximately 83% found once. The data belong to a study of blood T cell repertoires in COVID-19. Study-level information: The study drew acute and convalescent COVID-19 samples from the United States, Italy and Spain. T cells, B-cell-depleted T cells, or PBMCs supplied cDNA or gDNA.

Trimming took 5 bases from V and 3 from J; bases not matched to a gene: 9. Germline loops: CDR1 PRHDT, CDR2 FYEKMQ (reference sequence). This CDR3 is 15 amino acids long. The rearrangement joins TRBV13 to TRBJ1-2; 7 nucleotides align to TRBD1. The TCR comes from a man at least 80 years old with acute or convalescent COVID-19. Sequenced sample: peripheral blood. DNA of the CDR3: TGTGCCAGCAGCCATCGGGACAGCCCTTACTATGGCTACACCTTC. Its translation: CASSHRDSPYYGYTF.